These 2 T cell receptor beta chains originate from one sample sequenced in a study of OX40 agonist ivuxolimab in advanced cancers. Clones were sequenced by immunoSEQ multiplex PCR, and TCRdb holds only the in-frame ones, with some missing. The table has tens of thousands of clones, roughly 80% seen once. Here the sequenced sample was CD4+ or CD8+ T cells sorted from blood, taken in a trial of the OX40 agonist ivuxolimab. These receptors came from an adult with an advanced solid tumor such as melanoma, head and neck, liver or kidney cancer.

The V gene is TRBV5-1, the J gene TRBJ2-7, with D perhaps matching TRBD1 (5 bases). V was trimmed by 0 bases and J by 2 bases, leaving 15 bases between them. The CDR3 loop spans 16 amino acids. Germline assignment: CDR1 SGHRS and CDR2 YFSETQ. The CDR3 DNA is TGCGCCAGCAGCTTGGGAGTAGTACAGGAACCCTACGAGCAGTACTTC. Encoded protein: CASSLGVVQEPYEQYF.

This clone is judged medium-sized. V is TRBV6-1 and J is TRBJ1-5, with D maybe TRBD1 (5 bases). The V and J ends lost 7 bases and 9 bases respectively, with 16 bases between them. The CDR3 covers 13 residues. The V gene's germline CDR1 is MNHNS and CDR2 SASEGT. CDR3 loop: CASNPGTGRPQHF. CDR3 nucleotide sequence: TGTGCCAGCAACCCAGGGACCGGCCGGCCCCAGCATTTT.